Each of the 16 T cell receptor beta chains below was sequenced from the same sample in a study of shared clonotypes between healthy human individuals. Profiled with immunoSEQ multiplex PCR; TCRdb holds only in-frame clones, not every one. Among approximately 740,000 clones, 90% to 95% were seen once, and the ten largest hold about 25%. Terminally differentiated effector memory CD45RA+ cells were excluded from the naive CD8 cells, which were CD45RO-negative and positively selected for CCR7. The specimen was naive CD8+ T cells sorted from blood. The receptors come from a young man in good health.

This sequence joins TRBV2 and TRBJ2-1; 12 bases fit TRBD2. CDR1 and CDR2 (germline): SNHLY, FYNNEI. The CDR3 is made up of 16 amino acids. Trimming removed 5 bases from V and 6 bases from J; junction bases left unmatched: 8. The CDR3 nucleotides read TGTGCCAGCAGTTCTAGCGGGAGGGCCTTCCGCAATGAGCAGTTCTTC. It specifies CASSSSGRAFRNEQFF.

This clone was counted a single time. Other nucleotide sequences from this sample produce the same CDR3. This sequence joins TRBV5-4 and TRBJ2-2; D gene uncertain. V lost 4 bases and J lost 6, with 7 bases in between. CDR3 length: 12 residues. Germline V lookup: CDR1 SGHNT, CDR2 YYREEE (reference sequence). DNA of the CDR3: TGTGCCAGCAGCCTTGGTTCCGGGGAGCTGTTTTTT. Its protein product is CASSLGSGELFF.

The chain employs TRBV28 and TRBJ2-7; no clear D. Germline V gene lookup returns CDR1 MDHEN and CDR2 SYDVKM. The CDR3 contains 14 residues. The V end was cut by 4 bases, the J end by 0 bases, with 10 bases between. The CDR3 spells CASSSSVGSYEQYF. CDR3 nucleotide sequence: TGTGCCAGCAGTTCCTCGGTTGGCTCCTACGAGCAGTACTTC. Drawing the rest from reference TRBV28 and TRBJ2-7, the complete variable domain is DVKVTQSSRYLVKRTGEKVFLECVQDMDHENMFWYRQDPGLGLRLIYFSYDVKMKEKGDIPEGYSVSREKKERFSLILESASTNQTSMYLCASSSSVGSYEQYFGPGTRLTVT.

The chain carries TRBV7-9 and TRBJ2-7; 10 bases are a match to TRBD2. Germline-derived CDR1 and CDR2 are SEHNR and FQNEAQ (reference sequence). The CDR3 consists of 15 residues. The J segment lost 2 bases and the V segment lost 4 bases, leaving 5 bases of the junction unmatched. The CDR3 sequence is CASSSRTSGAYEQYF. CDR3 bases: TGTGCCAGCAGCTCCCGGACTAGCGGAGCCTACGAGCAGTACTTC.

The chain carries TRBV15 and TRBJ2-5, with a tentative D call TRBD1 (6 bases). V shed 4 bases and J shed 1 base, with 13 bases lying between them. The CDR3 sequence is 15 residues long. Germline V gene lookup returns CDR1 LNHNV and CDR2 YYDKDF (reference sequence). The CDR3 DNA follows: TGTGCCACCAGCACCCGGGACACCTCCCAAGAGACCCAGTACTTC. Protein sequence: CATSTRDTSQETQYF. The full variable domain, its missing parts supplied by reference TRBV15 and TRBJ2-5, is DAMVIQNPRYQVTQFGKPVTLSCSQTLNHNVMYWYQQKSSQAPKLLFHYYDKDFNNEADTPDNFQSRRPNTSFCFLDIRSPGLGDTAMYLCATSTRDTSQETQYFGPGTRLLVL.

The chain employs TRBV29-1 and TRBJ2-7, with 8 bases aligning to TRBD2. V lost 4 bases to trimming and J lost 0 bases; unmatched junction nucleotides: 5. Germline-derived CDR1 and CDR2 are SQVTM and ANQGSEA. The CDR3 is 14 amino acids. In nucleotides, the CDR3 is TGCAGCGTTGGCGCTAGCGGGTTCTCCTACGAGCAGTACTTC. It codes for CSVGASGFSYEQYF.

The gene calls are TRBV4-3 and TRBJ2-7, with 9 bases that match TRBD2. The germline V gene has CDR1 LGHNA and CDR2 YSLEER. This CDR3 contains 15 residues. With 0 bases clipped from V and 8 bases from J, the junction kept 8 bases outside the gene matches. The CDR3 nucleotides read TGCGCCAGCAGCCAAGATATTAGCGGGAGCCTCAAGCAGTACTTC. It is translated as CASSQDISGSLKQYF.

The chain combines TRBV4-1 with TRBJ2-1; D ambiguous. The CDR3 has 14 residues. V shed 0 bases and J shed 3 bases, with 6 bases lying between them. Germline lookup yields CDR1 MGHRA and CDR2 YSYEKL. CDR3 nucleotide sequence: TGCGCCAGCAGCCAAGATTTCGGCTACAATGAGCAGTTCTTC. It codes for CASSQDFGYNEQFF.

Points on this clone: Other DNA sequences in this sample translate to the same CDR3. This chain connects TRBV9 to TRBJ2-1; a weak D match, TRBD2 (6 bases). The V gene's germline CDR1 is SGDLS and CDR2 YYNGEE. The CDR3 runs 15 residues. With 0 bases removed from V and 3 bases from J, the gap between germline ends came to 10 bases. The CDR3 nucleotides read TGTGCCAGCAGCGTAGGGGGACTCAGCTACAATGAGCAGTTCTTC. Residues: CASSVGGLSYNEQFF.

The genes are TRBV25-1 and TRBJ2-7; D might be TRBD1 or TRBD2, each matching 7 bases. V shed 4 bases and J shed 3 bases, with 25 bases lying between them. The CDR3 totals 18 residues. Germline V gene lookup returns CDR1 MGHDK and CDR2 SYGVNS. The CDR3 reads CASSGGRGGGGNYYEQYF. DNA of the CDR3: TGTGCCAGCAGTGGAGGGAGGGGAGGGGGCGGCAATTACTACGAGCAGTACTTC.

The V call is TRBV23-1, the J call TRBJ2-1; TRBD2 agrees at 10 bases. TRBV23-1 is reported as an ORF; its role is uncertain. The CDR3 runs 20 residues. J gave up 4 bases and V 3 bases, and 18 bases lay outside the gene matches. This chain's CDR3 is CASSQPKLAGLLQGYNEQFF. The CDR3 nucleotides read TGCGCCAGCAGTCAGCCTAAACTAGCGGGACTCCTACAAGGGTACAATGAGCAGTTCTTC.

The V and J genes are TRBV4-1 and TRBJ2-7; D is unclear. Deletions cut 2 bases from V and 2 bases from J, with 19 bases between. The germline V gene encodes CDR1 MGHRA and CDR2 YSYEKL. CDR3 length equals 17 residues. The CDR3 spells CASSQSVDSLVPYEQYF. CDR3 DNA: TGCGCCAGCAGCCAATCAGTAGATAGTCTCGTTCCCTACGAGCAGTACTTC.

This sequence joins TRBV7-2 and TRBJ1-2; TRBD1 agrees at 8 bases. The germline CDR1 and CDR2 sequences are SGHTA and FQGNSA. Trimming took 2 bases from V and 3 from J; bases not matched to a gene: 5. The CDR3 has 15 amino acids. Here the CDR3 reads CASSLNYRGDYGYTF. For the CDR3, the DNA is TGTGCCAGCAGCTTAAATTACAGGGGGGACTATGGCTACACCTTC.

As concerns this clone: Other DNA sequences of this sample code for an identical CDR3. V usage is TRBV5-1 and J usage is TRBJ2-7, with 12 bases aligning to TRBD2. Per germline, CDR1 SGHRS and CDR2 YFSETQ. The length of the CDR3 is 15 residues. Trimming at V came to 2 bases and at J to 1 base, leaving 1 base not matched to a gene. The CDR3 spells CASSLGLAGSYEQYF. In DNA, the CDR3 is TGCGCCAGCAGCTTAGGACTAGCGGGATCCTACGAGCAGTACTTC.

This chain links TRBV2 with TRBJ2-1; 10 positions match TRBD2. Per germline, CDR1 SNHLY and CDR2 FYNNEI. The CDR3 runs to 17 residues. The V gene end was trimmed by 5 bases and the J gene end by 4 bases; junction bases not matched to a gene: 11. The CDR3 DNA is TGTGCCAGCAGTACACCATGGACTAGCGGCGGTTACAATGAGCAGTTCTTC. This codes for CASSTPWTSGGYNEQFF.

The chain employs TRBV27 and TRBJ2-3; TRBD2 is a possible D gene (5 bases). V dropped 6 bases and J dropped 4 bases, with 17 bases sitting between them. The germline V gene encodes CDR1 MNHEY and CDR2 SMNVEV (reference sequence). There are 15 residues in the CDR3. CDR3 sequence (DNA): TGTGCCAGCAGCCAAGGACTGATCGGGGCAGATACGCAGTATTTT. Protein product: CASSQGLIGADTQYF.